One sample yielded the 30 T cell receptor beta chains listed below, sequenced in a study of T cells expressing NK-cell markers. One entry per CDR3 protein, without DNA, is what TCRdb gives after re-calling the 5' RACE reads. The listing records 350,000 to 400,000 distinct CDR3 sequences. Source material: blood T cells: a sorted CD56 or NKG2C T cell subset, CD4+ or CD8+ T cells, or bulk PBMC T cells (not recorded which). All receptors derive from a woman between 50 and 59 years old in good health.

The J gene is TRBJ1-1, the V gene TRBV10-3; TCRdb picks TRBD1, but there is no DNA to check that call. CDR1 and CDR2 from the germline V gene are ENHRY and SYGVKD. The CDR3 totals 13 residues. CDR3 region: CAISRGTATEAFF.

The chain recombines TRBV6-5 with TRBJ2-1; TCRdb proposes TRBD1, but this gene call is untestable without DNA. This CDR3 spans 16 amino acids. The germline V gene has CDR1 MNHEY and CDR2 SVGAGI. CDR3 loop: CASSYGGAGSWNEQFF.

V usage is TRBV6-2 or TRBV6-3 and J usage is TRBJ2-1; TCRdb indicates TRBD2, and absent DNA this call remains unverified. The CDR3 totals 15 residues. The germline CDR1 and CDR2 sequences are MNHEY and SVGEGT. The chain's CDR3 is CASWGLAGGFNEQFF.

CDR3 amino acids: CASSLGQGLDSPLHF. This chain joins TRBV7-6 and TRBJ1-6; the D gene TCRdb calls, TRBD1, cannot be checked with no DNA. Germline V gives CDR1 SGHVS, CDR2 FNYEAQ. This CDR3 has 15 amino acids. The variable domain in full, with the rest retrieved from reference TRBV7-6 and TRBJ1-6, is GAGVSQSPRYKVTKRGQDVALRCDPISGHVSLYWYRQALGQGPEFLTYFNYEAQQDKSGLPNDRFSAERPEGSISTLTIQRTEQRDSAMYRCASSLGQGLDSPLHFGNGTRLTVT.

This chain joins TRBV4-2 and TRBJ2-3; the TRBD1 assignment by TCRdb is unverifiable without DNA. Germline V gives CDR1 LGHNA, CDR2 YNFKEQ. The length of the CDR3 is 17 residues. CDR3: CASSQEDRQGATDTQYF.

The V and J genes are TRBV7-8 and TRBJ2-7; TCRdb reports TRBD1, a call that lacks DNA to check it against. Germline values: CDR1 SGHVS, CDR2 FQNEAQ. The CDR3 totals 15 residues. CDR3 sequence reads: CASSFIRDTVYEQYF.

The CDR3 spells CASSWRGPGAAGELFF. This chain uses TRBV5-1 with TRBJ2-2; TCRdb picks TRBD1, but there is no DNA to check that call. This CDR3 comprises 16 residues. Germline-derived CDR1 and CDR2 are SGHRS and YFSETQ.

This CDR3 reads CASGQQRTEAFF. The chain couples TRBV12-5 to TRBJ1-1. The germline V gene has CDR1 LGHNT and CDR2 FRNRAP. The CDR3 totals 12 residues.

CDR3 protein: CASSFSPVEDTQYF. The chain is built from TRBV12-3 or TRBV12-4 and TRBJ2-3; TCRdb's D call of TRBD2 is untestable without DNA. The CDR3 loop spans 14 amino acids.

J is TRBJ2-3 and V is TRBV7-2; TCRdb's assignment of TRBD2 cannot be checked, as there is no DNA. The CDR3 has 15 amino acids. Germline CDR1 reads SGHTA; CDR2 reads FQGNSA. The CDR3 loop is CASSSPGSIADTQYF.

The CDR3 sequence is CASTRGLAGGPRTGELFF. The V gene is TRBV5-1, the J gene TRBJ2-2; without DNA, the TCRdb call of TRBD2 cannot be checked. The CDR3 consists of 18 residues. Germline V gives CDR1 SGHRS, CDR2 YFSETQ.

The J gene is TRBJ1-1, the V gene TRBV12-3 or TRBV12-4; the TCRdb call, TRBD1, lacks DNA for checking. The CDR3 covers 14 residues. The CDR3 loop is CASTEDRGIREAFF.

This chain connects TRBV30 to TRBJ1-2; TCRdb proposes TRBD1, but this gene call is untestable without DNA. The CDR3 is made up of 15 amino acids. Germline V gene data show CDR1 as GTSNPN and CDR2 as SVGIG (reference sequence). This CDR3 is CAWIWTGIGDYGYTF.

The V call is TRBV18, the J call TRBJ2-3. CDR3 size: 16 residues. Germline CDR1 reads KGHSH; CDR2 reads LQKENI. The CDR3 loop reads CASSPRASGSTDTQYF.

The V gene is TRBV24-1, the J gene TRBJ2-5; TCRdb calls TRBD2, which cannot be checked without DNA. This CDR3 spans 16 amino acids. Germline CDR1 reads KGHDR; CDR2 reads SFDVKD. Here the CDR3 reads CATSGGLAGLTETQYF.

The chain joins TRBV6-5 to TRBJ1-1. The CDR3 is 12 amino acids. Germline lookup yields CDR1 MNHEY and CDR2 SVGAGI. CDR3 residues: CASSWGGNEAFF.

The chain is built from TRBV29-1 and TRBJ1-2; lacking DNA, the TRBD1 call made by TCRdb goes unchecked. This CDR3 has 12 amino acids. The V gene's germline CDR1 is SQVTM and CDR2 ANQGSEA. The CDR3 loop is CSVPRTGYGYTF.

The chain recombines TRBV6-2 or TRBV6-3 with TRBJ2-7; TCRdb's D call of TRBD2 is untestable without DNA. From germline, CDR1 is MNHEY and CDR2 SVGEGT. This CDR3 contains 14 residues. CDR3 sequence: CASSLRLAVYEQYF.

This rearrangement joins TRBV7-9 to TRBJ2-3. This CDR3 is built from 16 residues. CDR1 and CDR2 from the germline V gene are SEHNR and FQNEAQ (reference sequence). The chain's CDR3 is CASSLPDSGVTDTQYF. The full variable domain, its missing parts supplied by reference TRBV7-9 and TRBJ2-3, is DTGVSQNPRHKITKRGQNVTFRCDPISEHNRLYWYRQTLGQGPEFLTYFQNEAQLEKSRLLSDRFSAERPKGSFSTLEIQRTEQGDSAMYLCASSLPDSGVTDTQYFGPGTRLTVL.

The chain has TRBV24-1 and TRBJ1-4; TCRdb gives TRBD1 as the D gene, but with no DNA this cannot be confirmed. The CDR3 has 13 residues. Germline V CDR1 and CDR2: KGHDR, SFDVKD. CDR3: CATSDPGQGKLFF.

The chain has TRBV6-5 and TRBJ1-2; TCRdb proposes TRBD1, but this gene call is untestable without DNA. The CDR3 is 12 amino acids. In germline, CDR1 is MNHEY, CDR2 SVGAGI. The CDR3 loop reads CASRTHREGYTF.

This chain uses TRBV4-1 with TRBJ2-1; checking the TCRdb D call of TRBD1 is not possible without DNA. This CDR3 comprises 17 residues. Looked up from germline, CDR1 is MGHRA and CDR2 is YSYEKL. This CDR3 is CASSQTGSTSSYNEQFF.

The CDR3 loop reads CASSLEGQGDYEQYF. The chain carries TRBV5-1 and TRBJ2-7; TCRdb gives TRBD1 as the D gene, but with no DNA this cannot be confirmed. The germline CDR1 and CDR2 sequences are SGHRS and YFSETQ. This CDR3 comprises 15 residues.

This chain links TRBV12-3 or TRBV12-4 with TRBJ1-1. This CDR3 has 15 residues. CDR3 residues: CASTHNLGAGTEAFF.

The chain joins TRBV20-1 to TRBJ1-2. In germline, CDR1 is DFQATT, CDR2 SNEGSKA (reference sequence). CDR3 length: 13 amino acids. The chain's CDR3 is CSARVSGIYGYTF.

The genes are TRBV11-2 and TRBJ2-1; checking the TCRdb D call of TRBD2 is not possible without DNA. This CDR3 contains 15 residues. Germline CDR1 and CDR2: SGHAT and FQNNGV. CDR3 residues: CASSPELLAGGWRFF.

This chain links TRBV4-2 with TRBJ1-4; the TCRdb D gene call, TRBD1, has no DNA to confirm it. The CDR3 is 16 residues long. Germline values: CDR1 LGHNA, CDR2 YNFKEQ. This CDR3 reads CASSQPRQGFNEKLFF.

This chain connects TRBV7-9 to TRBJ2-5; TCRdb's assignment of TRBD1 cannot be checked, as there is no DNA. CDR1 is SEHNR and CDR2 is FQNEAQ in the germline V gene (reference sequence). This CDR3 has 15 residues. CDR3 region: CASSLESRGSETQYF.

The rearrangement uses TRBV2 and TRBJ2-5. The CDR3 loop spans 14 amino acids. Per the germline V gene, CDR1 is SNHLY and CDR2 is FYNNEI. The CDR3 spells CASGQRKGLETQYF.

The chain links TRBV29-1 to TRBJ2-7; with no DNA, the TCRdb D assignment of TRBD2 cannot be verified. The CDR3 has 13 residues. Germline V CDR1 and CDR2: SQVTM, ANQGSEA. CDR3 region: CSVVRPGTYEQYF.